Sequencing of this TCR beta chain was carried out in a study of blood T cell repertoires in COVID-19. In the study's own analysis: Amplification with reference gene primers provided the estimates of nucleated cell counts. Using immunoSEQ multiplex PCR, the repertoire was profiled, and TCRdb retains in-frame clones only, with some absent. D and trimming come from the DNA, and the V and J calls and clone size come from that table. This table has about 220,000 clones, about 83% appearing once. This clone was observed a few times. Enrollees, roughly 18 to 89 years old, lived in around 23 US areas. Allocation to cohorts depended on clinical history reported by the participants. Among Cohort 3 donors, those recovered had two negative PCRs, clearance, or symptom resolution. CDR1 and CDR2 (germline): SGHNT, YENEEA. This CDR3 region has 13 residues. The germline V and J ends were trimmed by 0 bases and 7 bases, with 4 bases remaining between them.

Source material: PBMCs or T cells enriched from blood (not recorded which). The chain couples TRBV11-3 to TRBJ1-6, with unresolved D. The source is a middle-aged woman who had recovered from COVID-19. The CDR3 loop reads CASSLDANSPLHF. The CDR3 DNA follows: TGTGCCAGCAGCTTAGATGCGAATTCACCCCTCCACTTT.